The clone carrying this T cell receptor beta chain was found a few times. The antigen is undetermined. The data stem from a study of T cells after yellow fever vaccination. The CDR3 is 15 residues long. As TCR cDNA was made by 5'RACE template switching, a universal primer site and UMIs were added. Each CDR3 protein is one row after TCRdb ran MiXCR on the 5' RACE reads. Here the sample spans around 610,000 distinct CDR3 sequences, roughly 13% being singletons. Findings and limits, study-wide: Though it reached lower strength, the secondary response hit its peak faster, day 5 versus 15. Overall, a small share of clonotypes was seen in both CD4 and CD8 compartments.

The chain is built from TRBV1 and TRBJ2-7. TRBV1 is described as a pseudogene. The material was PBMCs, obtained on the day of the yellow fever booster vaccination. The sequence was obtained from a man between 25 and 39 years old who received the YFV17D yellow fever vaccine. Written as DNA, the CDR3 is TGCACCAGCAGCCGAGGAAGTGGCTTCTCCTACGAGCAGTACTTC. Translated, it gives CTSSRGSGFSYEQYF.